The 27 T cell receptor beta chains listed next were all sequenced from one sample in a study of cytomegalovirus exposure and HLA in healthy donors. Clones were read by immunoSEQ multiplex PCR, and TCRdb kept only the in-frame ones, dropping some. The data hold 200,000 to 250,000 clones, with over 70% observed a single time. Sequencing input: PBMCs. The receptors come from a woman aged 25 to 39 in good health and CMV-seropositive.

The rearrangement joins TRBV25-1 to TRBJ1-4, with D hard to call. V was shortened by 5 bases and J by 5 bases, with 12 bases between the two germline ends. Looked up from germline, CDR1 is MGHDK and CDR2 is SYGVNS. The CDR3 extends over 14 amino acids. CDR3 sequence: CASSQWGTNEKLFF. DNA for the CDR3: TGTGCCAGCAGTCAGTGGGGTACCAATGAAAAACTGTTTTTT.

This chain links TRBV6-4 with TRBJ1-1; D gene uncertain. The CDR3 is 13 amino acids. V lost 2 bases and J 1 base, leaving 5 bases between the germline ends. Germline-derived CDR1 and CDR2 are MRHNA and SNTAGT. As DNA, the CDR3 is TGTGCCAGCAGTGACAGGCCGAACACTGAAGCTTTCTTT. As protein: CASSDRPNTEAFF.

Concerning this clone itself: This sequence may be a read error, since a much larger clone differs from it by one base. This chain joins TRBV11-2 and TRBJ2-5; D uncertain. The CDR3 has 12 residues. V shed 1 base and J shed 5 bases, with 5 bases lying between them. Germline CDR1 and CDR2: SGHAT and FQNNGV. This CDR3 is CASSLVRETQYF. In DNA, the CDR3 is TGTGCCAGCAGCTTAGTCAGGGAGACCCAGTACTTC.

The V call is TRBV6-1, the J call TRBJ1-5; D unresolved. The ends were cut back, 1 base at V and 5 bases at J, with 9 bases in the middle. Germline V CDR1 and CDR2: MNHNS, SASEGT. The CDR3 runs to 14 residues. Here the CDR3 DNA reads TGTGCCAGCAGTGAAGGAGACATCGATCAGCCCCAGCATTTT. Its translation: CASSEGDIDQPQHF.

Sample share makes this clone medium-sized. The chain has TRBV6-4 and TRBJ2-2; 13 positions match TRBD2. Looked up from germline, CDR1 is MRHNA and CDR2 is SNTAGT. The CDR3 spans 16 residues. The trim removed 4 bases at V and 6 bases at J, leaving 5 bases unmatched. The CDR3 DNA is TGTGCCAGCAGTGCGGATGGGACTAGCGGGGCCGGGGAGCTGTTTTTT. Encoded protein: CASSADGTSGAGELFF.

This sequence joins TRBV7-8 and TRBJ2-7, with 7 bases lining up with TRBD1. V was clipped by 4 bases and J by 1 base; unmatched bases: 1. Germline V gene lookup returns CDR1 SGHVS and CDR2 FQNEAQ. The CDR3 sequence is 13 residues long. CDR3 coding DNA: TGTGCCAGCAGCTCGGACAGGTCCTACGAGCAGTACTTC. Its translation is CASSSDRSYEQYF.

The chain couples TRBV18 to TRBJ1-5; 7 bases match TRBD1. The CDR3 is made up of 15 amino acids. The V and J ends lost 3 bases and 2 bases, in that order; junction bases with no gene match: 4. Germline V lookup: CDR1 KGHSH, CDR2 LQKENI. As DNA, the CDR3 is TGTGCCAGCTCACCGGGAGACAGGGGCAATCAGCCCCAGCATTTT. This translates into CASSPGDRGNQPQHF.

DNA for the CDR3: TGTGCTCACGCTAGCGGGAGGGGCAATGAGCAGTTCTTC. This encodes CAHASGRGNEQFF. The chain has TRBV30 and TRBJ2-1, with 12 bases fitting TRBD2. The CDR3 covers 13 residues. Germline loops: CDR1 GTSNPN, CDR2 SVGIG (reference sequence).

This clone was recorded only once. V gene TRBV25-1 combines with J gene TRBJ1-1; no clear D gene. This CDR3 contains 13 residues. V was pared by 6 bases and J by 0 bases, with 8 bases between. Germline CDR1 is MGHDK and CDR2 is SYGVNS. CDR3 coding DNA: TGTGCCAGCAGCGCCTCTCTGAACACTGAAGCTTTCTTT. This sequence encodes CASSASLNTEAFF.

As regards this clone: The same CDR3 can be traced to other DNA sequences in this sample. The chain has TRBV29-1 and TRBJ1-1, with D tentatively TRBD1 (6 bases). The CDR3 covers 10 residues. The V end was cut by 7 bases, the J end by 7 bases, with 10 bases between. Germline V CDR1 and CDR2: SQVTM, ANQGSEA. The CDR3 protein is CSASTGEAFF. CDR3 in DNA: TGCAGCGCCTCGACAGGTGAAGCTTTCTTT.

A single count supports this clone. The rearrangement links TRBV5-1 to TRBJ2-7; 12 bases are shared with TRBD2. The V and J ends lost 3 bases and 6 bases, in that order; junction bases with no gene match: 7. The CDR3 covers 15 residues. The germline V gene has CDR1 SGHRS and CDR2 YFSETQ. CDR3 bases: TGCGCCAGCAGCTCGACTAGCGGGAGCGGTGGCGAGCAGTACTTC. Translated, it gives CASSSTSGSGGEQYF.

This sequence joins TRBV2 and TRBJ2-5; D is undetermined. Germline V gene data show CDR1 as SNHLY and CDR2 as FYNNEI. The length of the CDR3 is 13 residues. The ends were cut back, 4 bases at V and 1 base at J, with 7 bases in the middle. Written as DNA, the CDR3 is TGTGCCAGCAGTGTACTCAGCCAAGAGACCCAGTACTTC. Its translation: CASSVLSQETQYF. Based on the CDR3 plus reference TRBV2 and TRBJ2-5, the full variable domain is EPEVTQTPSHQVTQMGQEVILRCVPISNHLYFYWYRQILGQKVEFLVSFYNNEISEKSEIFDDQFSVERPDGSNFTLKIRSTKLEDSAMYFCASSVLSQETQYFGPGTRLLVL.

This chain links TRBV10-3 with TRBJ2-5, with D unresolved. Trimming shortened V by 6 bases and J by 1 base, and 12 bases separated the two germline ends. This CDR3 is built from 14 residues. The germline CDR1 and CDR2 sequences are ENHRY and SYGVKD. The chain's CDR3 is CAIRIDQVQETQYF. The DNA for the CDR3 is TGTGCCATCAGGATTGATCAGGTCCAAGAGACCCAGTACTTC.

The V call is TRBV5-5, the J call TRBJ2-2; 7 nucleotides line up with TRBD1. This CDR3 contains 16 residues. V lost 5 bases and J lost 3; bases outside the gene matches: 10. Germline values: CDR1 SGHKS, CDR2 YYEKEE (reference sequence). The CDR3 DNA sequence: TGTGCCAGCAGTCATCCACAGGGGAAGGACACCGGGGAGCTGTTTTTT. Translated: CASSHPQGKDTGELFF.

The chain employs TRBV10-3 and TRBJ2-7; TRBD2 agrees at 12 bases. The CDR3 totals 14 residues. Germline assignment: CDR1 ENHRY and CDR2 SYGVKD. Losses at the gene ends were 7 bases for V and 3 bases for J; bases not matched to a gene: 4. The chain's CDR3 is CAITETSGSYEQYF. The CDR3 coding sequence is TGTGCCATCACCGAGACTAGCGGGAGCTACGAGCAGTACTTC.

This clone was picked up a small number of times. The DNA for the CDR3 is TGTGCCAGCGGGGGCAGGCAATGGGGCTACACCTTC. It yields the protein CASGGRQWGYTF. The gene calls are TRBV6-5 and TRBJ1-2; weak D call: TRBD1 (6 bases). CDR3 length: 12 amino acids. Germline V lookup: CDR1 MNHEY, CDR2 SVGAGI. Trimming stripped 8 bases from V and 8 bases from J, with 15 bases between.

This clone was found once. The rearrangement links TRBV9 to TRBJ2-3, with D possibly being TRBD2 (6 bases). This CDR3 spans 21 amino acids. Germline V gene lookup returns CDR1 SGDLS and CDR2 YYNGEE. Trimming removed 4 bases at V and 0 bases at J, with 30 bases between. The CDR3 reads CASSLPRDSENHQTSTDTQYF. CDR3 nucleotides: TGTGCCAGCAGCTTACCCCGGGACTCCGAAAACCATCAAACTAGCACAGATACGCAGTATTTT.

DNA of the CDR3: TGTGCCAGCAGCTTAGCTGGTACAATCTACGAGCAGTACTTC. Protein: CASSLAGTIYEQYF. The chain combines TRBV7-2 with TRBJ2-7; D gene unclear. Deletions cut 0 bases from V and 3 bases from J, with 9 bases between. Germline CDR1 and CDR2: SGHTA and FQGNSA. CDR3 length equals 14 residues.

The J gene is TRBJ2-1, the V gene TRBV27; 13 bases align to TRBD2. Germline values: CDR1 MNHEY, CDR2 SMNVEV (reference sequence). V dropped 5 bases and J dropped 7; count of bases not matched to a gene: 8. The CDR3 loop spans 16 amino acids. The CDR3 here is CASSPPLAGGLNEQFF. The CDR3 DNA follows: TGTGCCAGCAGTCCGCCACTAGCGGGAGGGCTAAATGAGCAGTTCTTC.

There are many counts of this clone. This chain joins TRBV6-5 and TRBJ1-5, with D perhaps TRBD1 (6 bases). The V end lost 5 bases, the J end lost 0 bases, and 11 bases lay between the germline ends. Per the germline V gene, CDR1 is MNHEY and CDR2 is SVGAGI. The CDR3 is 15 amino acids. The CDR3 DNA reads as TGTGCCAGCAGTACACAGGGCTATAGCAATCAGCCCCAGCATTTT. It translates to CASSTQGYSNQPQHF.

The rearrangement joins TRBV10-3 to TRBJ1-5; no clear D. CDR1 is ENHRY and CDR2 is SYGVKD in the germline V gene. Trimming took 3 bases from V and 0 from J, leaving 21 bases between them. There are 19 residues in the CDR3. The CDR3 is CAISEAPREGVHSNQPQHF. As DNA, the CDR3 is TGTGCCATCAGTGAAGCGCCGCGGGAAGGCGTTCATAGCAATCAGCCCCAGCATTTT.

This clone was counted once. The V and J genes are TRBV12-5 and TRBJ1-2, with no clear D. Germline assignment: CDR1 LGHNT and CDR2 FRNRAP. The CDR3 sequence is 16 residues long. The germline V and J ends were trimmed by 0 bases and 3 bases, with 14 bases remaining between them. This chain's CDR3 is CASGLVLDANHYGYTF. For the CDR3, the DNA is TGTGCTAGTGGTTTGGTACTAGACGCCAACCACTATGGCTACACCTTC.

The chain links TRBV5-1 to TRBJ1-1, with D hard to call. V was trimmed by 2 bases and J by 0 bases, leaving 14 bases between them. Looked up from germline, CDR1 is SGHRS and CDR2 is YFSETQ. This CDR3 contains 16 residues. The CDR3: CASSLLPGILNTEAFF. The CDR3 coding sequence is TGCGCCAGCAGCTTACTCCCCGGGATCTTGAACACTGAAGCTTTCTTT.

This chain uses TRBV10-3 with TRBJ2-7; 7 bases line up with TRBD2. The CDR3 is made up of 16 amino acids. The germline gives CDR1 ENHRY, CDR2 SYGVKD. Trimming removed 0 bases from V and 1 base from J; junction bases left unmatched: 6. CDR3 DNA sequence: TGTGCCATCAGTGAGTCGGCGGCTAGCGGTTCCTACGAGCAGTACTTC. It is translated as CAISESAASGSYEQYF.

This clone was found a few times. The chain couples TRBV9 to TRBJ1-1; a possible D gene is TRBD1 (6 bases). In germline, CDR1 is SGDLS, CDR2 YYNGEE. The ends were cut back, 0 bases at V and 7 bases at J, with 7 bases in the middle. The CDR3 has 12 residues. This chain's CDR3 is CASSVGTDEAFF. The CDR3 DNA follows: TGTGCCAGCAGCGTAGGGACAGATGAAGCTTTCTTT.

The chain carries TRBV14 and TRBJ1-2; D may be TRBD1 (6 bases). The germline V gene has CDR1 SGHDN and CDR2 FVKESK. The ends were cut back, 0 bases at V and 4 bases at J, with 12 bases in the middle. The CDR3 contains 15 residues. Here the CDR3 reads CASSQEGRGGYGYTF. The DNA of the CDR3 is TGTGCCAGCAGCCAAGAGGGCAGGGGCGGCTATGGCTACACCTTC.

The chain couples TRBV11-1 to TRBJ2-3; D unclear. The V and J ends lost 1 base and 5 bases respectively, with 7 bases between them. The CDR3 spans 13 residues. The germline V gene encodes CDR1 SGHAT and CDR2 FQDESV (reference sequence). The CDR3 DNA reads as TGTGCCAGCAGCTTAGTGACGGGAGATACGCAGTATTTT. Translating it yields CASSLVTGDTQYF.